The following is a T cell receptor (beta chain) sequence with its context. These data belong to a study of blood T cell repertoires in COVID-19. On the study more broadly: Sites in the United States, Italy and Spain provided acute and convalescent COVID-19 samples. PBMCs, B-cell-depleted T cells, or T cells were the source of the cDNA or gDNA that made up the material.

Per the original methods: Amplification of reference gene primers was used by the study to estimate nucleated cell counts. Sequencing was performed with immunoSEQ multiplex PCR; in TCRdb, only in-frame clones are kept and a portion is missing. That table gives V, J and clone size, and the DNA gave D and trimming. The profile covers hundreds of thousands of clones, with about 87% appearing a single time and 6% to 6.5% taken by the ten largest. V gave up 3 bases and J gave up 3 bases; unmatched junction bases: 11. Germline assignment: CDR1 LGHNA and CDR2 YSLEER. The length of the CDR3 is 17 residues. Sequenced sample: peripheral blood. The receptor was isolated from a woman in her thirties with COVID-19, enrolled during active disease. The chain joins TRBV4-3 to TRBJ2-1; TRBD2 aligns across 7 bases. DNA for the CDR3: TGCGCCAGCAGCCACTTTTTCATAGCGGGTAACTACAATGAGCAGTTCTTC. Encoded protein: CASSHFFIAGNYNEQFF.